This T cell receptor beta chain appears in the sequencing data of a study of T cells in Graves' hyperthyroidism and ophthalmopathy. In the case of this clonotype: Its antigen is not identified.

The study's findings and limits: A median around 6.4 months before onset, the model predicted ophthalmopathy. The majority of expanded thyroid clonotypes above 0.001 also appeared in blood.

V trimming: 5 bases; J trimming: 0 bases; junction bases outside the gene matches: 4. Germline-derived CDR1 and CDR2 are SQVTM and ANQGSEA. There are 14 residues in the CDR3. Amplification yielded TCR beta CDR3 regions, with RNA transcripts as the source. HTBI primers were used for first-round RT-PCR of the TCR CDR3. TCRdb reanalysed the multiplex PCR reads using MiXCR and keeps one entry per CDR3 protein. Among hundreds of thousands of distinct CDR3 sequences listed, approximately 15% were seen once. This receptor was obtained from a woman aged 18-29 years with Graves' hyperthyroidism. The chain couples TRBV29-1 to TRBJ2-3; TRBD1 agrees at 8 bases. Sequencing was carried out using blood. This CDR3 reads CSVITGGSTDTQYF. DNA for the CDR3: TGCAGCGTTATCACAGGGGGAAGCACAGATACGCAGTATTTT.